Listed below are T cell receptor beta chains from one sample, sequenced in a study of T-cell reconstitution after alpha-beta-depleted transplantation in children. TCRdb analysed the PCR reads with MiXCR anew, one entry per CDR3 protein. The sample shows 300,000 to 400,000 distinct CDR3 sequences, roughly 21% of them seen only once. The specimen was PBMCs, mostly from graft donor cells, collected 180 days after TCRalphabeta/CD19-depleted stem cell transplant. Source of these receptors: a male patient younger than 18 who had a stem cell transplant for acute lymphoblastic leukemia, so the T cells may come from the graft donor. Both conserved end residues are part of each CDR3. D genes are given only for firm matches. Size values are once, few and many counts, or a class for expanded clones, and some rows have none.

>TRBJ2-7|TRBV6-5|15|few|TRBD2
TGTGCCAGCAGTTCAGCGGGGCTTAGGGCCTACGAGCAGTACTTC
CASSSAGLRAYEQYF
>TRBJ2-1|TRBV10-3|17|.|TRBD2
TGTGCCATCAGTGAGTCGACTCGAGGGAGGGCCGGGAATGAGCAGTTCTTC
CAISESTRGRAGNEQFF
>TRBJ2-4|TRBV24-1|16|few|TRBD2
TGTGCCACTCATCCCGGGTGGGGGGAGGGCAAAAACATTCAGTACTTC
CATHPGWGEGKNIQYF
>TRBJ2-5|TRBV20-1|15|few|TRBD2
TGCAGTGTCAGGGGACTAGCGGGAGGGCAAGAGACCCAGTACTTC
CSVRGLAGGQETQYF
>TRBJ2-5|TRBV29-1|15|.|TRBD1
TGCAGCGTTGGCCCGGGACAGACCCAGAGAGAGACCCAGTACTTC
CSVGPGQTQRETQYF
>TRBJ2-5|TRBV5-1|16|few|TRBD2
TGCGCCAGCAGCTTGCCTAGACTAGCGGGAGGAGAGACCCAGTACTTC
CASSLPRLAGGETQYF
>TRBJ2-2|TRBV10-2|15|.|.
TGCGCCAGCGTACTCTCTAACCCCTATACCGGGGAGCTGTTTTTT
CASVLSNPYTGELFF
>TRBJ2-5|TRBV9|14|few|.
TGTGCCAGCAGCGCACGAGGGCTTCAAGAGACCCAGTACTTC
CASSARGLQETQYF
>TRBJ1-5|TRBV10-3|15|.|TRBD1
TGTGCCATCAGTGGCGAGGGGGCAGGGAATCAGCCCCAGCATTTT
CAISGEGAGNQPQHF
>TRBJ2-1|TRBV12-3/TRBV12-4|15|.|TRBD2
TGTGCCAGCAATTCTATCGGGAGGGTCTACAATGAGCAGTTCTTC
CASNSIGRVYNEQFF
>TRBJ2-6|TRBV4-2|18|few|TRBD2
TGTGCCAGCACCAAACTTTTAGCGGGCCCCTCTGGGGCCAACGTCCTGACTTTC
CASTKLLAGPSGANVLTF
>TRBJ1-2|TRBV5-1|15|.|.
TGCGCCAGCAGCTTGACTGTAGTAACTAACTATGGCTACACCTTC
CASSLTVVTNYGYTF
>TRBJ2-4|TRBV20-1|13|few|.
TGCAGTGCTAGGGCCAGAGCCAAAAACATTCAGTACTTC
CSARARAKNIQYF
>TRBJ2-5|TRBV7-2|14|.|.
TGTGCCAGCGACCTAGGAGGGGTCTGGGAGACCCAGTACTTC
CASDLGGVWETQYF
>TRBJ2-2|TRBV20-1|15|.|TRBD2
TGCAGTGCTAGACCGGGAGGGAGGCGCACCGGGGAGCTGTTTTTT
CSARPGGRRTGELFF
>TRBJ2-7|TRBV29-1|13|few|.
TGCAGCGTTGAAGATAGGGACCACTACGAGCAGTACTTC
CSVEDRDHYEQYF
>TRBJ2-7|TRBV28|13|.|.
TGTGCCAGCAGTTTCCTTCTCCAGTTCGAGCAGTACTTC
CASSFLLQFEQYF
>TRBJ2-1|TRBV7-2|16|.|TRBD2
TGTGCCAGCAGCCCTAGGACTAGCGCCATCTACAATGAGCAGTTCTTC
CASSPRTSAIYNEQFF
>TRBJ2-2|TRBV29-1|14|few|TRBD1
TGCAGCGCAAGGACAGGGGGTAACACCGGGGAGCTGTTTTTT
CSARTGGNTGELFF
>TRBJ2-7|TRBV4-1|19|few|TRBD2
TGCGCCAGCAGCCAAGATGGACTAGCGGGAGGATCTGTTACCGACGAGCAGTACTTC
CASSQDGLAGGSVTDEQYF
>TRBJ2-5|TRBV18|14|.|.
TGTGCCAGCTCACCTGTCAGGGTCGTGGAGACCCAGTACTTC
CASSPVRVVETQYF
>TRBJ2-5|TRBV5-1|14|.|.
TGCGCCAGCAGCTTGGCGACCCCGGGGGAGACCCAGTACTTC
CASSLATPGETQYF
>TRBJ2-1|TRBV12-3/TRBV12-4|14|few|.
TGTGCCAGCACCCTTGGGGGGATCTACAATGAGCAGTTCTTC
CASTLGGIYNEQFF
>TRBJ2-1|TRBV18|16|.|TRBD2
TGTGCCAGCTCACGGGGAGCGGGAGGGCCGGACAATGAGCAGTTCTTC
CASSRGAGGPDNEQFF
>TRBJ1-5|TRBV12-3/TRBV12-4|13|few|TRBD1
TGTGCCAGCAGGTCAGGGGGCTTGGCGCCCCAGCATTTT
CASRSGGLAPQHF
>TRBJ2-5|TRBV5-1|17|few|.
TGCGCCAGCAGCCCGGGGGGGGACAGACTCAGTCAAGAGACCCAGTACTTC
CASSPGGDRLSQETQYF
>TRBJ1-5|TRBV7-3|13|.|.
TGTGCCAGCAGCTTAAGTCCCAGGCAGCCCCAGCATTTT
CASSLSPRQPQHF
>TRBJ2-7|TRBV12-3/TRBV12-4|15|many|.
TGTGCCAGCAGTCCGACTAGTGGGTTATCCTACGAGCAGTACTTC
CASSPTSGLSYEQYF
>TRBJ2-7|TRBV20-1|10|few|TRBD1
TGCAGTGCTTCTACAGGGGGGCAGTACTTC
CSASTGGQYF
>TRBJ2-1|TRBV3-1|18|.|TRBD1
TGTGCCAGCAGCTCCAGAGGACAGGGGAGAAGTTATTTCCATGAGCAGTTCTTC
CASSSRGQGRSYFHEQFF
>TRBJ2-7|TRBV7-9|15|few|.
TGTGCCAGCATCCTTGTAGGCAGTATCTCCTACGAGCAGTACTTC
CASILVGSISYEQYF
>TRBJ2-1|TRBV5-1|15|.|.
TGCGCCAGCACGGGGGAGATTTTGCTACCCAATGAGCAGTTCTTC
CASTGEILLPNEQFF
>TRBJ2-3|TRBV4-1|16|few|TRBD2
TGCGCCAGCAGCCACTGGACTAGCGGGAGTCGGGATACGCAGTATTTT
CASSHWTSGSRDTQYF
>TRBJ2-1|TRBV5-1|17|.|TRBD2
TGCGCCAGCAGCTTCCCTCGGGAGGGGGGCTCCTACAATGAGCAGTTCTTC
CASSFPREGGSYNEQFF
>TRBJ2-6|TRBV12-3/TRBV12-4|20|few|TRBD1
TGTGCCAGCTCACAAGAGACAGGGGCGCTCCGGAGCTCTGGGGCCAACGTCCTGACTTTC
CASSQETGALRSSGANVLTF
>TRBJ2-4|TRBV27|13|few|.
TGTGCCAGCAGTAGGCAGGGGGGGAACATTCAGTACTTC
CASSRQGGNIQYF
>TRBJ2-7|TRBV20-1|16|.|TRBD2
TGCAGTGCTAGAGATTTGGGACTAGCGGGACTCGACGAGCAGTACTTC
CSARDLGLAGLDEQYF
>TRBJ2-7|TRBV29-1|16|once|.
TGCAGCGCTAGGGGGGGCTTAGGACTAGACTCCTACGAGCAGTACTTC
CSARGGLGLDSYEQYF
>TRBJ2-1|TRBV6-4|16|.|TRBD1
TGTGCCAGCAGTCTAGGGCCAGGGGGCTACGACAATGAGCAGTTCTTC
CASSLGPGGYDNEQFF
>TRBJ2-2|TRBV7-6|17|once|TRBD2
TGTGCCAGCGGCCGACACTCGGGGGGGACGAACACCGGGGAGCTGTTTTTT
CASGRHSGGTNTGELFF
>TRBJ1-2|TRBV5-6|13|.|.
TGTGCCAGCAGCTTTGTGGGGGCGTGGGGCTACACCTTC
CASSFVGAWGYTF
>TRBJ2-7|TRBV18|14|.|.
TGTGCCAGCTCACCGGACTGGAACTCCTACGAGCAGTACTTC
CASSPDWNSYEQYF
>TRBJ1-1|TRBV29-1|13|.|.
TGCAGCGTTGCGAACCTTAGGGACACTGAAGCTTTCTTT
CSVANLRDTEAFF
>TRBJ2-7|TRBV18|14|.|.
TGTGCCAGCTCACCGGTCCTAAGCTCCTACGAGCAGTACTTC
CASSPVLSSYEQYF
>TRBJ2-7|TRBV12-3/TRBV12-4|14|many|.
TGTGCCAGCAGTTTCCGGCCGAGCTCCTACGAGCAGTACTTC
CASSFRPSSYEQYF
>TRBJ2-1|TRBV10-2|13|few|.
TGCGCCAGCAGTGAGTCGGGCAGGTATGAGCAGTTCTTC
CASSESGRYEQFF
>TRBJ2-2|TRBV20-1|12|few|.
TGCAGTGCAATCCTAAACACCGGGGAGCTGTTTTTT
CSAILNTGELFF
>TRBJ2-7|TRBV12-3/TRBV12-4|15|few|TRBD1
TGTGCCAGCAGTTTACACGGGCAGGGGGTCTACGAGCAGTACTTC
CASSLHGQGVYEQYF
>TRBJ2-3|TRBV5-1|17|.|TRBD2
TGCGCCAGCAGCGGGGGACGGGGGACTAGCTTGACAGATACGCAGTATTTT
CASSGGRGTSLTDTQYF
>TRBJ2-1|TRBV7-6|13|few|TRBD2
TGTGCCAGCAGCGGGACTAGTCACAATGAGCAGTTCTTC
CASSGTSHNEQFF
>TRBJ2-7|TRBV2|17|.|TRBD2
TGTGCCAGCAGTGGACGACTAGCGGGAGTTCAATCCTACGAGCAGTACTTC
CASSGRLAGVQSYEQYF
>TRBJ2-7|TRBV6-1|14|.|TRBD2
TGTGCCAGCAGAGGGACTAGCGGGACCTACGAGCAGTACTTC
CASRGTSGTYEQYF
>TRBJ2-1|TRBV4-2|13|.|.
TGTGCCAGCAGCCCCCCCGTTTTCGATGAGCAGTTCTTC
CASSPPVFDEQFF
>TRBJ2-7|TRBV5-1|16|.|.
TGCGCCAGCAGCTTGGCCCTCAGCGTACTTCCCTACGAGCAGTACTTC
CASSLALSVLPYEQYF
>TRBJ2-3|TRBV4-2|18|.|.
TGTGCCAGCAGCCAAGGGGTGGGGGGATTTGGCGATCCTGTTACGCAGTATTTT
CASSQGVGGFGDPVTQYF